This TCR beta chain originates from a study of a mutant IDH1 vaccine in newly diagnosed glioma listed by TCRdb under 2021. Context from the whole study: Eight vaccinations were administered to patients in weeks 1, 3, 5, 7, 11, 15, 19 and 23, corresponding to visits V03 through V10. For exploratory analyses, fewer than 30 treated patients had longitudinal TCRB deep sequencing done wherever samples were available. Before enrollment, most patients had been given radiochemotherapy with temozolomide as standard therapy, while the rest had received either radiotherapy alone or temozolomide alone. Of the 32 patients who were treated, approximately 60% were male and roughly 40% were female, and the mean age was around 40 years. Peripheral blood was drawn at six visits: V03 (baseline), V05, V07, V10, V12 and V13. Vaccination began 4-6 weeks after radiotherapy alone, or alongside temozolomide cycles in the chemotherapy-containing groups.

About this clone itself: Its antigen specificity is not known. The input lacks base qualities; no much larger clone sits a single base away.

Study-level results and caveats: It was noted by the authors that analyses of patient blood samples could not be reproduced owing to sample limitations. Pseudoprogression appeared unrelated to alterations in the top peripheral T cell clonotypes detected by TCRB sequencing. Selection of PBMC samples for TCRB deep sequencing was based on availability. Across multiple MHC alleles, vaccine-induced immune responses were seen in around 94% of patients.

Its CDR3 holds 16 amino acids, cysteine through phenylalanine. Solely the CDR3 DNA is kept, with 48 bases framed from the first base. Relative to germline, V is 0 bases shorter and J is 0 bases shorter, with 9 bases between their ends. As encoded in the germline V gene, CDR1 is SGHTA while CDR2 is FQGTGA. Library preparation employed the immunoSEQ multiplex PCR assay. The hsTCRB Kit was used according to the manufacturer's protocol to amplify rearranged TCR beta chain sequences. Sequencing of TCRB libraries was carried out on an Illumina MiSeq. Under the source paper's analysis protocol: The proprietary platform of the kit vendor was used for demultiplexing, trimming and gene mapping. TCRdb holds this immuneACCESS table with in-frame rearrangements only. Some clones are missing; in checked studies, unresolved V genes explain under half, and the rest has no known cause. The DNA gave D and trimming, while V, J and clone size come from that table. For this sample the table gives about 130,000 clones, of which about four fifths were detected only once. 5% to 7% of the sample belongs to the ten largest clones.

The sample's time point label, decoded: week 11, during vaccination. Each vaccine dose, consisting of 300 ug of a 20-mer mutant IDH1 peptide in Montanide, was administered subcutaneously with topical imiquimod. Newly diagnosed WHO grade 3 or 4 IDH1-mutant astrocytomas showing loss of nuclear ATRX were present in the donors. The samples were drawn from NOA16, a multicentre, single-arm, open-label phase I trial in Germany that tested a mutant IDH1 peptide vaccine in humans for the first time. Genomic DNA for TCRB sequencing was extracted from EDTA blood using the DNeasy Blood and Tissue Kit. In this chain, TRBV7-3 is recombined with TRBJ1-3; TRBD1 is possibly the D segment (5 matching bases). Specimen: PBMCs, collected from a glioma patient whose treatment included an IDH1 peptide vaccine. This receptor was identified in a man aged 40-55 years with glioma. For the CDR3, the sequence is CASSLTGGHSGNTIYF. The nucleotide sequence is TGTGCCAGCAGCTTAACGGGGGGTCACTCTGGAAACACCATATATTTT. The full variable domain, completed from the reference TRBV7-3 and TRBJ1-3 proteins outside the CDR3, reads GAGVSQTPSNKVTEKGKYVELRCDPISGHTALYWYRQSLGQGPEFLIYFQGTGAADDSGLPNDRFFAVRPEGSVSTLKIQRTERGDSAVYLCASSLTGGHSGNTIYFGEGSWLTVV.